This is a list of T cell receptor beta chains from one sample in a study of T-cell memory formation after mild COVID-19. TCRdb independently ran MiXCR on the 5' RACE reads; one entry per CDR3 protein. This sample has roughly 280,000 distinct CDR3 sequences, with over 7% found just once. The sample taken for sequencing was PBMCs or a T cell subset sorted from them (not recorded which). These receptors were collected from a man aged 18 to 30 who had mild COVID-19 (a few samples of this study predate the infection). Cell type and time point are not known. CDR3s include the opening cysteine and the closing phenylalanine or tryptophan. A D gene is named only where the DNA matches it firmly. A clone size is listed for some rows: how often the clone was seen (once, few, many), or a class if it is expanded.

abundance	v_gene	j_gene	d_gene	CDR3nt	CDR3aa
many	TRBV12-3/TRBV12-4	TRBJ2-1	.	TGTGCCAGCAGTTTAGCGCTAGCTAGTAGGTATGAGCAGTTCTTC	CASSLALASRYEQFF
few	TRBV7-8	TRBJ1-2	.	TGTGCCAGCAGCCGTACCATCTCCTATGGCTACACCTTC	CASSRTISYGYTF
many	TRBV7-9	TRBJ2-5	.	TGTGCCAGCAGTTTATCCGAGACCCAGTACTTC	CASSLSETQYF
.	TRBV5-8	TRBJ1-1	.	TGTGCCAGCAGCTACGGACGCGCACCGCAAGCTTTCTTT	CASSYGRAPQAFF
.	TRBV6-2/TRBV6-3	TRBJ2-3	TRBD2	TGTGCCAGCACCTTTCAAGCGGGGGCTCGGGATACGCAGTATTTT	CASTFQAGARDTQYF
few	TRBV29-1	TRBJ2-1	TRBD2	TGCAGCGTTGAAGAGGGACTAGCGGGTCCCAATGAGCAGTTCTTC	CSVEEGLAGPNEQFF
.	TRBV4-3	TRBJ2-4	.	TGCGCCAGCAGCCAAGATCCCCAAGGAGGCATTCAGTACTTC	CASSQDPQGGIQYF
many	TRBV28	TRBJ1-5	.	TGTGCCAGCAGTTTGATTAGGGATCAGCCCCAGCATTTT	CASSLIRDQPQHF
many	TRBV29-1	TRBJ2-3	.	TGCAGCGTGGGAGGGGGGACTTCAACTAGCACAGATACGCAGTATTTT	CSVGGGTSTSTDTQYF
.	TRBV19	TRBJ2-1	TRBD2	TGTGCCAGTAAAATTAGAGGAAATAGCGGGGACTCGGATGAGCAGTTCTTC	CASKIRGNSGDSDEQFF
.	TRBV5-1	TRBJ1-2	.	TGCGCCAGCAGCTTGGAAGGCAGCTCCTATGGCTACACCTTC	CASSLEGSSYGYTF
few	TRBV10-3	TRBJ2-1	.	TGTGCCATCAGTGAGTCGTGGTCCGGTGCCTACAATGAGCAGTTCTTC	CAISESWSGAYNEQFF
many	TRBV6-5	TRBJ2-1	TRBD1	TGTGCCAGCAGTCGAGACAGGGGGCAGCGCAATGAGCAGTTCTTC	CASSRDRGQRNEQFF
many	TRBV12-3/TRBV12-4	TRBJ2-3	.	TGTGCCAGCAGTTTTAATGCGGCTTCCTACACAGATACGCAGTATTTT	CASSFNAASYTDTQYF
many	TRBV5-1	TRBJ2-1	TRBD1	TGCGCCAGCAGCCTAAGGACAGGGAACGGGAATGAGCAGTTCTTC	CASSLRTGNGNEQFF
few	TRBV9	TRBJ1-1	.	TGTGCCAGCAGCGTAGACCCAGACTTGGGGAACACTGAAGCTTTCTTT	CASSVDPDLGNTEAFF
.	TRBV6-5	TRBJ2-1	TRBD2	TGTGCCAGCAGCGGACTAGCGGGGGCCTACAATGAGCAGTTCTTC	CASSGLAGAYNEQFF
few	TRBV9	TRBJ2-5	.	TGTGCCAGCAGTCCTTACCGAGGGTCCCGCACGGGTGAGACCCAGTACTTC	CASSPYRGSRTGETQYF
many	TRBV5-1	TRBJ2-4	.	TGCGCCAGCAGCTTGGGGAATGAAAACATTCAGTACTTC	CASSLGNENIQYF
few	TRBV30	TRBJ1-2	.	TGTGCCTGGAGCACAAACTTCAGGCTCGGCTACACCTTC	CAWSTNFRLGYTF
.	TRBV25-1	TRBJ2-6	.	TGTGCCAGCAGTGCCATTTCGACAGCGGGCCTATCTGGGGCCAACGTCCTGACTTTC	CASSAISTAGLSGANVLTF
once	TRBV29-1	TRBJ2-5	.	TGCAGCGTGGCCGGTGTGAGAGGTGGGGCGGAGACCCAGTACTTC	CSVAGVRGGAETQYF
few	TRBV7-9	TRBJ2-3	TRBD2	TGTGCCAGCAGCTCCAGGACTAGCGCAGATACGCAGTATTTT	CASSSRTSADTQYF
few	TRBV7-9	TRBJ1-6	TRBD1	TGTGCCAGCATCCAAACAGGGGTACGGGCACCCCTCCACTTT	CASIQTGVRAPLHF
few	TRBV7-2	TRBJ2-1	TRBD2	TGTGCCAGCAGCCAATTCGGGGGGTCCTACAATGAGCAGTTCTTC	CASSQFGGSYNEQFF
.	TRBV4-3	TRBJ2-7	TRBD1	TGCGCCAGCAGCCAGGGGACAGGGACCACCTACGAGCAGTACTTC	CASSQGTGTTYEQYF
.	TRBV4-2	TRBJ2-3	TRBD2	TGTGCCAGCAGCCAACGCCGGGGGGGGGCAGATACGCAGTATTTT	CASSQRRGGADTQYF
.	TRBV4-1	TRBJ2-2	.	TGCGCCAGCAGCCAAGGGCCTTCTCTGGCGAAGCTGTTTTTT	CASSQGPSLAKLFF
few	TRBV10-3	TRBJ2-7	.	TGTGCCATCAGTGAGTCAACTCCCCGATCCTACGAGCAGTACTTC	CAISESTPRSYEQYF
.	TRBV18	TRBJ1-2	TRBD1	TGTGCCAGCTCACCTACCCGGGACAGGGTTTACACCTTC	CASSPTRDRVYTF
.	TRBV7-2	TRBJ1-5	.	TGTGCCAGCAGCTCTCAGTTAAATCAGCCCCAGCATTTT	CASSSQLNQPQHF
few	TRBV10-3	TRBJ2-3	.	TGTGCCATCAGTGTATGGGGGAGTTCGAGCACAGATACGCAGTATTTT	CAISVWGSSSTDTQYF
few	TRBV27	TRBJ1-2	.	TGTGCCAGCAGTTTATCGGTCCTAGGGGTCTATGGCTACACCTTC	CASSLSVLGVYGYTF
few	TRBV5-1	TRBJ2-5	.	TGCGCCAGCAGCTTCGACACGGTTTGGGAGACCCAGTACTTC	CASSFDTVWETQYF
many	TRBV6-2/TRBV6-3	TRBJ1-2	.	TGTGCCAGCAGTTACTCGTCGGGGACTATCTATGGCTACACCTTC	CASSYSSGTIYGYTF
.	TRBV18	TRBJ2-3	TRBD1	TGTGCCAGCTCACCACCCGGGACAGCACTGGCAGATACGCAGTATTTT	CASSPPGTALADTQYF
few	TRBV7-2	TRBJ1-1	.	TGTGCCAGCAGCTTACAAAATAGTTGGTCTGGGGTTGAAGCTTTCTTT	CASSLQNSWSGVEAFF
few	TRBV6-2/TRBV6-3	TRBJ1-5	.	TGTGCCAGCAGTTACGGTGCAGGCAGGGGTCAGCCCCAGCATTTT	CASSYGAGRGQPQHF
many	TRBV20-1	TRBJ1-5	.	TGCAGTGCCGGGGGGGGCAATCAGCCCCAGCATTTT	CSAGGGNQPQHF
few	TRBV3-1	TRBJ2-1	TRBD2	TGTGCCAGCGGTCTAGCGGGGGGGAATGAGCAGTTCTTC	CASGLAGGNEQFF
few	TRBV7-2	TRBJ1-1	.	TGTGCCAGCAGCCCCTCATGGGGGGACACTGAAGCTTTCTTT	CASSPSWGDTEAFF
.	TRBV15	TRBJ2-6	.	TGTGCCACCCGGGCTTTCTCTGGGGCCAACGTCCTGACTTTC	CATRAFSGANVLTF
.	TRBV27	TRBJ2-4	.	TGTGCCAGCAGTACCCGGGGCGAGGGCAAAAACATTCAGTACTTC	CASSTRGEGKNIQYF
.	TRBV5-1	TRBJ2-3	.	TGCGCCAGCAGCTCGCACCCCCGACAAGAAGGGGGAAGGACAGATACGCAGTATTTT	CASSSHPRQEGGRTDTQYF
few	TRBV5-1	TRBJ1-1	TRBD1	TGCGCCAGCAGCGGGACAGGGGGCAAGCACACTGAAGCTTTCTTT	CASSGTGGKHTEAFF
.	TRBV6-1	TRBJ1-1	.	TGTGCCAGCAGTGATAGGGCTCTGACTGAAGCTTTCTTT	CASSDRALTEAFF
many	TRBV12-3/TRBV12-4	TRBJ2-3	.	TGTGCCAGCACCTCTGTCGGGGGGCCGACAGATACGCAGTATTTT	CASTSVGGPTDTQYF
many	TRBV5-4	TRBJ2-3	TRBD2	TGTGCCAGCAGCCCCGGGGGGGGGTTAGATGCGCAGTATTTT	CASSPGGGLDAQYF